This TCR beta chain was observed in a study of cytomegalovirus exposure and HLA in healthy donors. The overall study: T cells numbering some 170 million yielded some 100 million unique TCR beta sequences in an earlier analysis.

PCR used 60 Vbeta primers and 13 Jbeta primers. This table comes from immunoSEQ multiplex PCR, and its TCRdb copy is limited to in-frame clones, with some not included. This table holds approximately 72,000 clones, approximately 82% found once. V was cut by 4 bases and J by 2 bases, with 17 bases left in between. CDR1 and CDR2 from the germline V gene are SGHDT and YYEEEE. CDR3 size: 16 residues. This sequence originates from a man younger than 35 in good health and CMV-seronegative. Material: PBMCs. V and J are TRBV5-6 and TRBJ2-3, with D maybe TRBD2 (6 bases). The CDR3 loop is CASSLSGGTFTDTQYF. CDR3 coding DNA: TGTGCCAGCAGCCTATCGGGCGGGACCTTCACAGATACGCAGTATTTT. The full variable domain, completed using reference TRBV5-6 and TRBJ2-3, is DAGVTQSPTHLIKTRGQQVTLRCSPKSGHDTVSWYQQALGQGPQFIFQYYEEEERQRGNFPDRFSGHQFPNYSSELNVNALLLGDSALYLCASSLSGGTFTDTQYFGPGTRLTVL.